The sequence of this T cell receptor (beta chain) was determined in a study of T cell changes during pregnancy in multiple sclerosis. The table came from immunoSEQ multiplex PCR; TCRdb's copy has only in-frame clones and leaves some out. The repertoire holds approximately 80,000 clones, with 94% as singletons. The V gene's germline CDR1 is SGHTA and CDR2 FQGNSA. The CDR3 extends over 14 amino acids. Trimming removed 1 base from V and 0 bases from J, with 7 bases in between. This sequence was found in a female donor in good health, enrolled as a control in a pregnancy study. The chain uses TRBV7-2 and TRBJ2-7; the D gene is possibly TRBD1 (6 bases). Specimen: peripheral blood, collected in the second trimester of pregnancy. CDR3 protein: CASSLGTDSYEQYF. The CDR3 DNA follows: TGTGCCAGCAGCTTAGGGACAGACTCCTACGAGCAGTACTTC.